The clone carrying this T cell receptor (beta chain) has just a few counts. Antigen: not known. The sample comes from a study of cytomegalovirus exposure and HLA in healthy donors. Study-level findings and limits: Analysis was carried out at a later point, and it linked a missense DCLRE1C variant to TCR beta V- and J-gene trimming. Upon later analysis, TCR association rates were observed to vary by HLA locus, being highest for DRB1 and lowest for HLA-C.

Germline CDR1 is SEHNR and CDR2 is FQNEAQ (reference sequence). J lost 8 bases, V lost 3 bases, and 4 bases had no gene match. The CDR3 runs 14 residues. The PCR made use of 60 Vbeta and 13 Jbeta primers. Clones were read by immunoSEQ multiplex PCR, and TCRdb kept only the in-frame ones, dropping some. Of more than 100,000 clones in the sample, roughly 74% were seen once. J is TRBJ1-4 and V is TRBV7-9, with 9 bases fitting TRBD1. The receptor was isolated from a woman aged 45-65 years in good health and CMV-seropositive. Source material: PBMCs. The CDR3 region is CASSLDRGEEKLFF. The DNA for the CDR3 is TGTGCCAGCAGCTTGGACAGGGGTGAGGAAAAACTGTTTTTT.